A single sample is the source of the 10 T cell receptor beta chains below, sequenced in a study. Via MiXCR, TCRdb re-called the 5' RACE reads, giving one row per CDR3 protein. The sample consists of about 57,000 distinct CDR3 sequences, around 26% of them appearing once. Input material: tumor-infiltrating memory CD4+ T cells sorted from the breast tumor. Subset in this sample: memory CD4+ T cells, CD4+CD45RO+CD25-. The receptors derive from a female donor with breast cancer.

There are many counts of this clonotype. The chain is built from TRBV6-5 and TRBJ2-7; D could derive from TRBD1 or TRBD2 (5 bases each). Looked up from germline, CDR1 is MNHEY and CDR2 is SVGAGI. CDR3 length: 13 amino acids. V gave up 0 bases and J gave up 2 bases, with 5 bases separating them. The CDR3 sequence is CASSYSGPYEQYF. CDR3 coding DNA: TGTGCCAGCAGTTACTCGGGACCCTACGAGCAGTACTTC.

This clonotype showed up just a few times. The gene calls are TRBV12-3 or TRBV12-4 and TRBJ2-2, with TRBD1 matching over 9 bases. J lost 6 bases, V lost 5 bases, and 4 bases had no gene match. The CDR3 is 14 residues long. The CDR3 here is CASSRTGAPGELFF. The CDR3 DNA follows: TGTGCCAGCAGTCGGACAGGGGCCCCCGGGGAGCTGTTTTTT.

The chain links TRBV5-1 to TRBJ2-3, with TRBD2 matching 10 bases. Germline values: CDR1 SGHRS, CDR2 YFSETQ. The junction had 5 bases not matched to a gene; V was cut back by 9 bases and J by 1 base. The CDR3 has 14 amino acids. CDR3 sequence: CATEAGGGTDTQYF. CDR3 DNA: TGCGCCACCGAAGCGGGAGGGGGCACAGATACGCAGTATTTT.

J is TRBJ1-5 and V is TRBV6-2 or TRBV6-3; tentative D call: TRBD1 (5 bases). Germline CDR1 and CDR2: MNHEY and SVGEGT. This CDR3 spans 14 amino acids. V lost 6 bases and J 6 bases, leaving 15 bases between the germline ends. CDR3 DNA: TGTGCCAGCAGGGTAAGACAGATGTTTCAGCCCCAGCATTTT. This codes for CASRVRQMFQPQHF.

The chain combines TRBV10-3 with TRBJ1-5; 8 bases line up with TRBD1. Germline V gives CDR1 ENHRY, CDR2 SYGVKD. After removal of 11 bases from V and 5 bases from J, the junction contained 8 bases not matched to a gene. CDR3 length: 13 residues. The CDR3 nucleotides are TGTGCCGTCGGGCAGGGGGCGCATCAGCCCCAGCATTTT. Translating it yields CAVGQGAHQPQHF.

This chain links TRBV5-1 with TRBJ2-1; D may be TRBD1 (6 bases). V was clipped by 5 bases and J by 5 bases, with 14 bases between them. The CDR3 loop spans 14 amino acids. Germline-derived CDR1 and CDR2 are SGHRS and YFSETQ. The CDR3 region is CASSPNDRNNEQFF. The CDR3 nucleotides read TGCGCCAGCAGTCCTAACGACAGGAACAATGAGCAGTTCTTC.

Points on this clonotype: Its ends do not fully match the called genes, so a read error is possible. V usage is TRBV3-1 and J usage is TRBJ2-3, with TRBD2 identical over 8 bases. CDR1 is LGHDT, CDR2 YNNKEL, per germline (reference sequence). The CDR3 extends over 13 amino acids. The CDR3 loop is CASRPTSDDTQYF. Here the CDR3 DNA reads TGCGCCAGCAGGCCGACTAGCGATGATACGCAGTATTTT.

This clonotype was picked up many times. V is TRBV12-3 or TRBV12-4 and J is TRBJ2-7, with a tentative D call TRBD2 (5 bases). Between the trimmed V and J ends, which lost 4 bases and 0 bases, there was a span of 13 bases. The CDR3 is 15 residues long. Here the CDR3 reads CASSSWTGSSYEQYF. DNA for the CDR3: TGTGCCAGCAGTTCCTGGACGGGAAGCTCCTACGAGCAGTACTTC.

This clonotype turned up a few times. The V gene is TRBV5-1, the J gene TRBJ1-1, with D possibly TRBD1 on 6 matching bases. Trimming stripped 2 bases from V and 1 base from J, with 9 bases between. CDR3 length: 14 residues. CDR1 SGHRS and CDR2 YFSETQ come from the germline V gene. The CDR3 coding sequence is TGCGCCAGCAGCTTACAGGGAAGGAACACTGAAGCTTTCTTT. It translates to CASSLQGRNTEAFF.

This clonotype occurred a few times. This chain connects TRBV29-1 to TRBJ1-1; D is unclear. Looked up from germline, CDR1 is SQVTM and CDR2 is ANQGSEA. The V end lost 6 bases, the J end lost 5 bases, and 10 bases lay between the germline ends. CDR3 length: 11 residues. Written as DNA, the CDR3 is TGCAGCGTCACCGCAGCAACTGAAGCTTTCTTT. The encoded protein is CSVTAATEAFF.